This T cell receptor (beta chain) was documented in a study of T cells in Graves' hyperthyroidism and ophthalmopathy (dated by TCRdb to the late 2010s). At the level of the whole study: Peripheral blood samples were taken at the time of initial diagnosis, prior to any treatment. To identify distinguishing TCR V-J signatures, a discovery cohort of about 95 patients was used, comprising 40 to 45 with Graves' ophthalmopathy and 57 with stable Graves' hyperthyroidism. Prospective prediction of ophthalmopathy was tested in an independent validation cohort of 18 hyperthyroidism patients and some 17 patients who later progressed to ophthalmopathy. The roughly 99 discovery patients were divided at random into training and test sets in a 7:3 ratio. The study also compared thyroid tissue and blood T-cell repertoires from 5 to 7 Graves' hyperthyroidism patients. After sampling, hyperthyroidism patients received methimazole starting at 30 mg daily, and ophthalmopathy patients received high-dose intravenous methylprednisolone. According to the paper, TCR Vbeta CDR3 sequencing was carried out on approximately 140 peripheral blood samples, which came from 40 to 45 ophthalmopathy, roughly 75 hyperthyroidism and about 17 progressor patients. Findings and caveats that apply to the study as a whole: Most expanded thyroid clonotypes (frequency above 0.001) were also found in blood, which suggests that blood repertoires may mirror thyroid immune responses. In validation, progression to ophthalmopathy was predicted by the model with around 70% sensitivity and 72% to 85% specificity, a median of approximately 6.5 months before onset. A 13 V-J signature model separated ophthalmopathy from stable hyperthyroidism, with 87.88% sensitivity and around 84% specificity in cross-validation and 80%/75% in testing. Sample size was not statistically predetermined, and blinding of investigators to group allocation was not performed.

Deletion took 2 bases off V and 5 bases off J, with a span of 18 bases between the germline ends. The CDR3, from cysteine to phenylalanine, totals 15 residues. Only the CDR3 portion is preserved as DNA: 45 bases, with reading frame beginning at the first base. In the germline V gene (reference sequence), CDR1 corresponds to DFQATT and CDR2 to SNEGSKA. Note on this clonotype: No cognate antigen has been identified for it. It has no much larger one-base neighbor in the sample; base qualities were not kept.

Stable Graves' hyperthyroidism was defined as the absence of progression to ophthalmopathy over 18 months of follow-up. Hyperthyroidism patients were newly diagnosed, with disease duration under 2 months, and aged 18 to 65 years. Any patient with an uncontrolled infection, another autoimmune disease, pregnancy or lactation was excluded. Clinical symptoms, serum thyroxine and TRAb, thyroid ultrasound, and orbital computed tomography formed the basis for the diagnoses. PBMCs were isolated from 10 ml of fresh peripheral blood by Ficoll-Paque density gradient centrifugation. Total RNA was extracted using Trizol reagent, and RNA quality was assessed on an Agilent 2100 Bioanalyzer. Amplification of TCR beta CDR3 regions was carried out from RNA transcripts. The TCR CDR3 was subjected to a first round of RT-PCR using the HTBI primer set and the Qiagen OneStep RT-PCR kit. Libraries were constructed in a second round of multiplex PCR, after which size selection and purification were performed. Libraries were sequenced paired-end with 100 bp reads on an Illumina HiSeq2000. Regarding the original processing steps: Raw data were processed with SOAPnuke, discarding reads with adapters, uncalled bases, mean Phred below 15, or no exact constant-primer or identifier match. COPE v1.2.5 was used to merge the high-quality paired reads, and each unique nucleotide sequence was defined as a clonotype. Clonotypes were aligned to IMGT TRBV, TRBD and TRBJ reference segments using MiTCR v1.1. Analysis was restricted to V-J combinations with a frequency above 0.0001, which covered approximately 99% of repertoires. The TCS score was defined as F50 (clonal expansion) divided by E x V (chaos), with BLOSUM62-based TCRdist calculated between CDR3 peptides within each V-J. Welch's t-statistics and random forest reduced approximately 520 V-J features to under 15, which were used in a naive Bayes classifier (R e1071). The Morisita-Horn index was used to measure how similar the thyroid and blood repertoires were. TCRdb handled the public reads itself, with Q25 trimming in fastp and clone calling in MiXCR, and kept productive beta chains. Entries that share a CDR3 protein sequence are merged under the most common genes and DNA. Here the V and J calls rest on TCRdb's processing, not on the authors' analysis. In this sample the table shows hundreds of thousands of distinct CDR3 sequences, roughly 40% of which occur a single time. In total, the top ten clones hold about 8.9% of the sample.

Sequenced sample: blood. This clonotype originated in a man aged 18-30 years with Graves' hyperthyroidism. Recombination joined TRBV20-1 with TRBJ2-5, with the D gene call left open. CDR3 sequence: CSARPSHGLGETQYF. The DNA reads as follows: TGCAGTGCTAGACCCTCCCACGGGCTAGGGGAGACCCAGTACTTC.